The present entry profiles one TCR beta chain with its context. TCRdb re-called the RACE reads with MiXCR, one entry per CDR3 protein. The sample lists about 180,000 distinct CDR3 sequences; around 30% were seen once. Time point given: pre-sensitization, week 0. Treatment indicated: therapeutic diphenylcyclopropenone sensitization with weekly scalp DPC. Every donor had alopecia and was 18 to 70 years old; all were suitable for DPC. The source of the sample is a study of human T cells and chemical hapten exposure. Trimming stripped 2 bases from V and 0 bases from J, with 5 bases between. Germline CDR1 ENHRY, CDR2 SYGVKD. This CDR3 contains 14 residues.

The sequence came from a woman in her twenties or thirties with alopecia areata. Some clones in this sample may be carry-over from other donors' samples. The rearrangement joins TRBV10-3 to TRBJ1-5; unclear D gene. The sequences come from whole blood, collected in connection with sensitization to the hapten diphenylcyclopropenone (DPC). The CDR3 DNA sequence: TGTGCCATCAGTGAGGGTTATAGCAATCAGCCCCAGCATTTT. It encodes CAISEGYSNQPQHF.